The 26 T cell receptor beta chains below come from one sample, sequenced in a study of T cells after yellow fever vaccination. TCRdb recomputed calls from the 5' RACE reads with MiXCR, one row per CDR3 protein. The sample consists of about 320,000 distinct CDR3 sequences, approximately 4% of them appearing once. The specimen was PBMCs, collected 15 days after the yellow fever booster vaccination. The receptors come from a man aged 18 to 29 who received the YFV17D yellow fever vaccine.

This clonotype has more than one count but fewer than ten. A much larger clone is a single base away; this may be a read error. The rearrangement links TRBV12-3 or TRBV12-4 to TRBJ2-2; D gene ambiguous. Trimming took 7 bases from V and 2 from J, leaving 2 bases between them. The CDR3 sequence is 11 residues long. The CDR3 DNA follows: TGTGCCAGCATCAACACCGGGGAGCTGTTTTTT. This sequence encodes CASINTGELFF.

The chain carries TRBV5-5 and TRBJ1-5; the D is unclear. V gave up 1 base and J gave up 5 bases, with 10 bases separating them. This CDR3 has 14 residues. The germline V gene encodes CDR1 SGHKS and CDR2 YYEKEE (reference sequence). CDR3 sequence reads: CASSLTRTYQPQHF. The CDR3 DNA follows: TGTGCCAGCAGCTTGACCAGAACCTATCAGCCCCAGCATTTT. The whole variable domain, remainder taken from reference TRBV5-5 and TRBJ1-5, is DAGVTQSPTHLIKTRGQQVTLRCSPISGHKSVSWYQQVLGQGPQFIFQYYEKEERGRGNFPDRFSARQFPNYSSELNVNALLLGDSALYLCASSLTRTYQPQHFGDGTRLSIL.

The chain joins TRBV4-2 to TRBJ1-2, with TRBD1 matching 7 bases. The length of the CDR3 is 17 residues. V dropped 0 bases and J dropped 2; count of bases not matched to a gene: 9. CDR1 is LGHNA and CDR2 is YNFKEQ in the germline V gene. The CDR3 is CASSQEYDRAFNYGYTF. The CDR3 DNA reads TGTGCCAGCAGCCAAGAGTACGACAGGGCGTTCAACTATGGCTACACCTTC.

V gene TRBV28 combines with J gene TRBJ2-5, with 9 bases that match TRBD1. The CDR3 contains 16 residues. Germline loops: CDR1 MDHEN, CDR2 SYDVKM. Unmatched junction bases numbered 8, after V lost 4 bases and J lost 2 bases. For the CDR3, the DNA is TGTGCCAGCAGTTCTCTTAAGGGACAGGGACAAGAGACCCAGTACTTC. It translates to CASSSLKGQGQETQYF.

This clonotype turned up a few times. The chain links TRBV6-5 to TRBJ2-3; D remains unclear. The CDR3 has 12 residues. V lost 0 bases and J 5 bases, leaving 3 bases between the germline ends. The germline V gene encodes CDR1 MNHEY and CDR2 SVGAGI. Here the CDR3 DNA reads TGTGCCAGCAGTTACTCCAAAGATACGCAGTATTTT. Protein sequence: CASSYSKDTQYF.

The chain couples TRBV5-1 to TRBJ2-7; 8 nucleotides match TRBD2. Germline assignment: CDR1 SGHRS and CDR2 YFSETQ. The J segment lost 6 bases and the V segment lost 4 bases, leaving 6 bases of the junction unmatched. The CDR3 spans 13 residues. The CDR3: CASSPTSDSEQYV. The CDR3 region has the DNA TGCGCCAGCAGCCCGACTAGCGATAGCGAGCAGTACGTC.

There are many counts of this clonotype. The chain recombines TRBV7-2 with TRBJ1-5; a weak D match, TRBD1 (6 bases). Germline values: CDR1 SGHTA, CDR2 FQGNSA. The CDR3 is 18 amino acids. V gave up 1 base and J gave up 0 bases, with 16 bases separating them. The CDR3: CASSLGWAGQYSNQPQHF. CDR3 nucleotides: TGTGCCAGCAGCTTAGGATGGGCCGGACAGTATAGCAATCAGCCCCAGCATTTT.

The CDR3 loop reads CSVEVTDTEAFF. CDR3 bases: TGCAGCGTTGAGGTGACAGACACTGAAGCTTTCTTT. The gene calls are TRBV29-1 and TRBJ1-1, with D possibly matching TRBD1 (5 bases). Between the trimmed V and J ends, which lost 3 bases and 3 bases, there was a span of 8 bases. Germline V gene data show CDR1 as SQVTM and CDR2 as ANQGSEA. The CDR3 is 12 amino acids.

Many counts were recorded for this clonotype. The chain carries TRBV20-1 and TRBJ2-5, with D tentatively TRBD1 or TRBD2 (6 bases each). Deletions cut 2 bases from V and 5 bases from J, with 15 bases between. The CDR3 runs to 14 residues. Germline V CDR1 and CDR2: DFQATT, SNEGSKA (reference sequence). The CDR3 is CSARSSGARETQYF. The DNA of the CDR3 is TGCAGTGCTAGATCTTCGGGGGCTAGGGAGACCCAGTACTTC.

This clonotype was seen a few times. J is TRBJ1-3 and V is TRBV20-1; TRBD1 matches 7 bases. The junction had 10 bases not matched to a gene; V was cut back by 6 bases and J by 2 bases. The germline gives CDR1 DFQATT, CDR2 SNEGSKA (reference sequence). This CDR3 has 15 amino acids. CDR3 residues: CSAGNRGRTGNTIYF. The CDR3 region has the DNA TGCAGTGCGGGTAACAGGGGAAGGACTGGAAACACCATATATTTT.

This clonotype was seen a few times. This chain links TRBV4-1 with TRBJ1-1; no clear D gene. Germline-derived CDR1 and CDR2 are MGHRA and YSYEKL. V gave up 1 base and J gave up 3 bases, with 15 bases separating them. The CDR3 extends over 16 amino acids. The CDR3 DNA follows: TGCGCCAGCAGCCAAGTCGACTGGGTTCGGCACACTGAAGCTTTCTTT. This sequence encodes CASSQVDWVRHTEAFF.

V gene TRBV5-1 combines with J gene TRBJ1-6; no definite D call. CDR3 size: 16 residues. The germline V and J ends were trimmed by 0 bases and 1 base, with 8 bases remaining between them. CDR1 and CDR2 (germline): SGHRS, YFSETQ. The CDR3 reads CASSLAGESYNSPLHF. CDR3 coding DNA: TGCGCCAGCAGCTTGGCCGGGGAGTCCTATAATTCACCCCTCCACTTT.

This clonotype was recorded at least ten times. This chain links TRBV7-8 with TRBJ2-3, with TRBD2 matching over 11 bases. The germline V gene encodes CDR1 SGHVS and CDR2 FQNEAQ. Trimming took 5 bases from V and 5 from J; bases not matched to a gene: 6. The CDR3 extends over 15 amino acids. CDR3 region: CASSPSGGRGDTQYF. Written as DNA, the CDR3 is TGTGCCAGCAGCCCTAGCGGGGGGCGGGGAGATACGCAGTATTTT.

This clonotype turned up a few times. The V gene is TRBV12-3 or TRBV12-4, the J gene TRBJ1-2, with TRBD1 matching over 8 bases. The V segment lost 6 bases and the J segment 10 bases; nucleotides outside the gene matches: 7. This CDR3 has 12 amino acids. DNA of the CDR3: TGTGCCAGCAGACGACAGGGGTCGGTCTACACCTTC. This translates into CASRRQGSVYTF.

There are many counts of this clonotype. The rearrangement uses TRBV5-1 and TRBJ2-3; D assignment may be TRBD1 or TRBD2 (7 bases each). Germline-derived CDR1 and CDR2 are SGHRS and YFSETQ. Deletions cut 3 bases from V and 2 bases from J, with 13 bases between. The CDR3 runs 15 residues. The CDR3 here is CASSSGGQLTDTQYF. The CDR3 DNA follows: TGCGCCAGCAGCTCGGGGGGACAGCTCACAGATACGCAGTATTTT.

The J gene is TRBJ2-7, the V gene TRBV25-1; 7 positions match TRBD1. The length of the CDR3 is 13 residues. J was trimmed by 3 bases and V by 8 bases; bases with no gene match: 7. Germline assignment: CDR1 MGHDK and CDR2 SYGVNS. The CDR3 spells CASRPRDSYEQYF. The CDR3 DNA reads TGTGCCAGCCGGCCCCGGGACAGCTACGAGCAGTACTTC.

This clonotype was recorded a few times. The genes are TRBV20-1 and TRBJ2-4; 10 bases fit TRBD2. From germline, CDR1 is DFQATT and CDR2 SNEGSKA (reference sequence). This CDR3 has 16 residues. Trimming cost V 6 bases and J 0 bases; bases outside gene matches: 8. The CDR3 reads CSAIPTSGIAKNIQYF. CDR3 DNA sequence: TGCAGTGCCATCCCTACTAGCGGGATAGCCAAAAACATTCAGTACTTC.

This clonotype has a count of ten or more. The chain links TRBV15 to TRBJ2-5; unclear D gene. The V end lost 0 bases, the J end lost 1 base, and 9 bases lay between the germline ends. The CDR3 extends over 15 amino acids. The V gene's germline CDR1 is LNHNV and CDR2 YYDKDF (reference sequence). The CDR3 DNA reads TGTGCCACCAGCAGAGATCGGCGGCCCCAAGAGACCCAGTACTTC. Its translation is CATSRDRRPQETQYF. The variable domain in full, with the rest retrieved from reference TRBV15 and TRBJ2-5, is DAMVIQNPRYQVTQFGKPVTLSCSQTLNHNVMYWYQQKSSQAPKLLFHYYDKDFNNEADTPDNFQSRRPNTSFCFLDIRSPGLGDTAMYLCATSRDRRPQETQYFGPGTRLLVL.

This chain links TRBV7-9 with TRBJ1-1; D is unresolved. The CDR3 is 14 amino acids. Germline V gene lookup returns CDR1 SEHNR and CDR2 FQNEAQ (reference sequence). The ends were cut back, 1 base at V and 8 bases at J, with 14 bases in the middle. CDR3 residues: CASSLVGLEVEAFF. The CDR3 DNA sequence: TGTGCCAGCAGCTTAGTTGGGTTGGAGGTCGAAGCTTTCTTT. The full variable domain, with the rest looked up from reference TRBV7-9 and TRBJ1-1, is DTGVSQNPRHKITKRGQNVTFRCDPISEHNRLYWYRQTLGQGPEFLTYFQNEAQLEKSRLLSDRFSAERPKGSFSTLEIQRTEQGDSAMYLCASSLVGLEVEAFFGQGTRLTVV.

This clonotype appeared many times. CDR3 nucleotide sequence: TGTGCCAGCACCTCCACAGTGGGTCTTGGGCAGTACGTC. Translation: CASTSTVGLGQYV. The chain is built from TRBV28 and TRBJ2-7; D unclear. Germline V CDR1 and CDR2: MDHEN, SYDVKM. This CDR3 is 13 amino acids long. Trimming removed 7 bases at V and 9 bases at J, with 19 bases between.

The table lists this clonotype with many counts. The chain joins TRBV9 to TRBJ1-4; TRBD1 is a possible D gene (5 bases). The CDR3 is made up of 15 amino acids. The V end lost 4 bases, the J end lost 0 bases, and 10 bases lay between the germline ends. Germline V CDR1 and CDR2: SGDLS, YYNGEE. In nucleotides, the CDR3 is TGTGCCAGCAGCCCCAGAGGGGCAACTAATGAAAAACTGTTTTTT. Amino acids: CASSPRGATNEKLFF. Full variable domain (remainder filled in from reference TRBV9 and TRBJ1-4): DSGVTQTPKHLITATGQRVTLRCSPRSGDLSVYWYQQSLDQGLQFLIQYYNGEERAKGNILERFSAQQFPDLHSELNLSSLELGDSALYFCASSPRGATNEKLFFGSGTQLSVL.

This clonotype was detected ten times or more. CDR3 DNA: TGTGCCATCGCGGAGGGGGCAGAGACCCAGTACTTC. It codes for CAIAEGAETQYF. This chain connects TRBV10-3 to TRBJ2-5; D may be TRBD1 (7 bases). Trimming removed 8 bases from V and 4 bases from J, with 11 bases in between. Germline V gene data show CDR1 as ENHRY and CDR2 as SYGVKD. The CDR3 extends over 12 amino acids.

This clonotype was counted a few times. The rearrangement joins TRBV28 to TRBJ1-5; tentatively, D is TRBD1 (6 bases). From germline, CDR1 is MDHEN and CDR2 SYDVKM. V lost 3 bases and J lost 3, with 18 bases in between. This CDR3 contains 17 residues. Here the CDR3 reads CASSFTYPTGLNQPQHF. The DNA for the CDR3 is TGTGCCAGCAGTTTTACATACCCCACAGGGCTCAATCAGCCCCAGCATTTT. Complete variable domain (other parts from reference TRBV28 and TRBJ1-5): DVKVTQSSRYLVKRTGEKVFLECVQDMDHENMFWYRQDPGLGLRLIYFSYDVKMKEKGDIPEGYSVSREKKERFSLILESASTNQTSMYLCASSFTYPTGLNQPQHFGDGTRLSIL.

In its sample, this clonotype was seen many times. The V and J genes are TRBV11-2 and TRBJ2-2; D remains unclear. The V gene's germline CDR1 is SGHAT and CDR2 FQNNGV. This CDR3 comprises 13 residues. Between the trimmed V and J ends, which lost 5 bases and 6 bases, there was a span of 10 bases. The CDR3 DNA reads TGTGCCAGCAGCGAGATCCGCTCCGGGGAGCTGTTTTTT. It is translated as CASSEIRSGELFF.

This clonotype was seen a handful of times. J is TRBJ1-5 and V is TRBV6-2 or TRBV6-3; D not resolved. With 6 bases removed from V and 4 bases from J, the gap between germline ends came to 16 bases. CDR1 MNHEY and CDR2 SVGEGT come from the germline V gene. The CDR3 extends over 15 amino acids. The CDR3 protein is CASRPGPRWNQPQHF. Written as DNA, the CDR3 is TGTGCCAGCAGACCGGGCCCCCGGTGGAATCAGCCCCAGCATTTT.

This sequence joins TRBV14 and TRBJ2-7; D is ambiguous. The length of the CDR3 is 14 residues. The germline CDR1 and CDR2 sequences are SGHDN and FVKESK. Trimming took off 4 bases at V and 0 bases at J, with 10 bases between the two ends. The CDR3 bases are TGTGCCAGCAGCCCGCCCATGGACTCCTACGAGCAGTACTTC. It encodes CASSPPMDSYEQYF.